These T cell receptor beta chains were read from a single sample in a study of blood T cell repertoires in COVID-19. Clones were sequenced by immunoSEQ multiplex PCR, and TCRdb holds only the in-frame ones, with some missing. This repertoire shows some 80,000 clones, around 83% found once; its top ten account for under 45%. The sample taken for sequencing was peripheral blood. These receptors came from a woman in her 70s with acute or convalescent COVID-19. Each CDR3 is given with its conserved first and last residue. The order of the fields is J gene, D gene, V gene, clone size, CDR3 DNA, CDR3 protein. D genes are given only for firm matches. Expanded clones are given a class, and other clones once, few, many or no size at all.

>TRBJ2-7|-|TRBV9|-
TGTGCCAGCAGCGTAGCTACCGCGGCCGAGCAGTACTTC
CASSVATAAEQYF
>TRBJ2-1|-|TRBV7-3|-
TGTGCCAGCAGCGTTATCACAGGTAGTGAGCAGTTCTTC
CASSVITGSEQFF
>TRBJ2-3|-|TRBV2|-
TGTGCCAGCAGGGCCACCAACAGGGTTCGCACAGATACGCAGTATTTT
CASRATNRVRTDTQYF
>TRBJ2-3|TRBD2|TRBV5-5|once
TGTGCCAGCAGCCGTCTTAGCGGGAGCACAGATACGCAGTATTTT
CASSRLSGSTDTQYF
>TRBJ1-5|-|TRBV9|many
TGTGCCAGCAGCCTAGCCCCGGGTGGCAATCAGCCCCAGCATTTT
CASSLAPGGNQPQHF
>TRBJ2-1|TRBD2|TRBV5-5|-
TGTGCCAGCGTCCTGACTAGCGGGAGAAATACCCCCTACAATGAGCAGTTCTTC
CASVLTSGRNTPYNEQFF
>TRBJ2-5|-|TRBV29-1|once
TGCAGCGGCGGTTTTCGGGAGACCCAGTACTTC
CSGGFRETQYF
>TRBJ2-2|-|TRBV19|few
TGTGCCAGTAGTATCTTTTCCGACACCGGGGAGCTGTTTTTT
CASSIFSDTGELFF
>TRBJ2-7|-|TRBV18|-
TGTGCCAGCTCATCACAGGTTCCGGGAGAGGGGCCCTACGAGCAGTACTTC
CASSSQVPGEGPYEQYF
>TRBJ2-3|-|TRBV5-6|-
TGTGCCAGCAGCTTGTATGCAGATACGCAGTATTTT
CASSLYADTQYF
>TRBJ2-7|TRBD2|TRBV6-1|-
TGTGCCAGCAGTCGGGACTATTCGGTCTCCTACGAGCAGTACTTC
CASSRDYSVSYEQYF
>TRBJ2-1|TRBD2|TRBV7-9|-
TGTGCCAGCAGCTTGTACTTGACTAGCGGGACCTACAATGAGCAGTTCTTC
CASSLYLTSGTYNEQFF
>TRBJ2-5|TRBD2|TRBV11-1|-
TGTGCCAGCAGCTTAGCGGGGGGAGCGGGGCGCCAAGAGACCCAGTACTTC
CASSLAGGAGRQETQYF
>TRBJ2-1|-|TRBV29-1|-
TGCAGCGTTCTAGAGACAGTCAACAATGAGCAGTTCTTC
CSVLETVNNEQFF
>TRBJ2-6|-|TRBV24-1|once
TGTGCCACCAGTGATCCCACTGGGGCCAACGTCCTGACTTTC
CATSDPTGANVLTF
>TRBJ1-2|TRBD1|TRBV5-1|-
TGCGCCAGCAGCTATGGACCGGGACAGAACTATGGCTACACCTTC
CASSYGPGQNYGYTF
>TRBJ1-1|-|TRBV24-1|-
TGTGCCACCAAGGGGGAGGGTACTGAAGCTTTCTTT
CATKGEGTEAFF
>TRBJ1-3|TRBD1|TRBV18|-
TGTGCCAGCTCACCTGGGACAGGGGGAAGAGGAAACACCATATATTTT
CASSPGTGGRGNTIYF
>TRBJ2-7|-|TRBV6-1|-
TGTGCCAGCAGTGAATCCGCCGACAGGTCCTACGAGCAGTACTTC
CASSESADRSYEQYF
>TRBJ2-7|-|TRBV20-1|-
TGCAGTGCTAGTCCTGGGACTGCCCTTTCCTACGAGCAGTACTTC
CSASPGTALSYEQYF
>TRBJ1-6|-|TRBV19|-
TGTGCCAGTAGTCACAGCTCCTATAATTCACCCCTCCACTTT
CASSHSSYNSPLHF
>TRBJ1-4|-|TRBV7-9|once
TGTGCCAGCTCCCGCGGGGGGGCGCAGGGGAATGAAAAACTGTTTTTT
CASSRGGAQGNEKLFF
>TRBJ2-3|-|TRBV2|few
TGTGCCAGCAGTTTGAGGGGGGGGTCGGATACGCAGTATTTT
CASSLRGGSDTQYF
>TRBJ2-7|TRBD1|TRBV9|-
TGTGCCAGGGCCGGGACAGGGAACTACGAGCAGTACTTC
CARAGTGNYEQYF
>TRBJ2-7|TRBD1|TRBV5-1|-
TGCGCCAGCACGGCTACAGGGGGAGGCGAGCAGTACTTC
CASTATGGGEQYF
>TRBJ2-4|TRBD1|TRBV4-2|-
TGTGCCAGCAGCCTAACAATCGCCGGGACAGGGGAGCTAGCCAAAAACATTCAGTACTTC
CASSLTIAGTGELAKNIQYF
>TRBJ2-2|TRBD2|TRBV5-1|once
TGCGCCAGCAGCCTAGACGGGACTAGCGGGAGGAGGGGCACCGGGGAGCTGTTTTTT
CASSLDGTSGRRGTGELFF